This T cell receptor beta chain was sequenced for a study of T cells after yellow fever vaccination. The study, taken as a whole, reports: The CD4 and CD8 compartments had a small share of their clonotypes in common. Weaker overall was a secondary response that nonetheless peaked faster, on day 5 versus 15. Once the booster was given, most primary-vaccination clones reappeared, at approximately 97% for CD4 and more than 85% for CD8.

Germline V gives CDR1 SEHNR, CDR2 FQNEAQ (reference sequence). V was shortened by 3 bases and J by 9 bases, with 12 bases between the two germline ends. The CDR3 is made up of 12 amino acids. Via MiXCR, TCRdb re-called the 5' RACE reads, giving one row per CDR3 protein. The data hold about 260,000 distinct CDR3 sequences, with roughly 4% observed a single time. This clonotype was seen ten or more times. The antigen is unknown. The receptor's source is a man aged 18 to 30 who received the YFV17D yellow fever vaccine. This sample comprised PBMCs, obtained 15 days after the yellow fever booster vaccination. The V gene is TRBV7-9, the J gene TRBJ2-7; D gene uncertain. In nucleotides, the CDR3 is TGTGCCAGCAGCTTTAACGGCGACGTGCAGTACGTC. Protein product: CASSFNGDVQYV.